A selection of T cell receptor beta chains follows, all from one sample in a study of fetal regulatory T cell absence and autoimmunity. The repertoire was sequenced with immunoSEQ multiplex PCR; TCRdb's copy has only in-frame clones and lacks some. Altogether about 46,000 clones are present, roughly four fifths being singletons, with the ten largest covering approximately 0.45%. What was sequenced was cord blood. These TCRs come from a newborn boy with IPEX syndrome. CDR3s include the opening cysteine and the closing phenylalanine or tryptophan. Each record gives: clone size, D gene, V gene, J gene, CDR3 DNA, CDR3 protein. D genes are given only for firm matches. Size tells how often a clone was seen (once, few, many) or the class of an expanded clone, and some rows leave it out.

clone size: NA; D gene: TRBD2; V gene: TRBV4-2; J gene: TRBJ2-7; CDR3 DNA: TGTGCCAGCAGCCAAGGGTTAGCGGGGGCTCCTAGCGAGCAGTACTTC; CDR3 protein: CASSQGLAGAPSEQYF
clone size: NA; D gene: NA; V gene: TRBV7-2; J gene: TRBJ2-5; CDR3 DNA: TGTGCCAGCAGCTTAGTTGGGGGGCGGGAGACCCAGTACTTC; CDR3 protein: CASSLVGGRETQYF
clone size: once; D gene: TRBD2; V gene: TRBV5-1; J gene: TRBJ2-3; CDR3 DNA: TGCGCCAGCAGCCGATTGGGGGGACTAGCGCCTACCCGCACAGATACGCAGTATTTT; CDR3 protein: CASSRLGGLAPTRTDTQYF
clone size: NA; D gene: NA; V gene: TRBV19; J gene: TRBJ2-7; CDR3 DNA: TGTGCCAGTAGTTCCCAGGGGAACGAGCAGTACTTC; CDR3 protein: CASSSQGNEQYF
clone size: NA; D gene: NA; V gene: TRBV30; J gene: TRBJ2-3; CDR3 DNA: TGTGCCTGGAGGGGGGAAAGCACAGATACGCAGTATTTT; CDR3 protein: CAWRGESTDTQYF
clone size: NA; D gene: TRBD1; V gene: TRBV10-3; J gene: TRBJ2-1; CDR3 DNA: TGTGCCACCAATCCGACGGGACAGGGGGCTAATGAGCAGTTCTTC; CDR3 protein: CATNPTGQGANEQFF
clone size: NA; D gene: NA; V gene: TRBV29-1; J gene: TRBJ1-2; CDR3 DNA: TGCAGCGTTGAAAACCCTAAAAAGGGTGGCTACACCTTC; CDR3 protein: CSVENPKKGGYTF
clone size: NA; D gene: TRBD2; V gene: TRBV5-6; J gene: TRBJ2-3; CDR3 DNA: TGTGCCAGCAGCTTGAGTGTGAAGGCGGGAGAGAGCACAGATACGCAGTATTTT; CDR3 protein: CASSLSVKAGESTDTQYF
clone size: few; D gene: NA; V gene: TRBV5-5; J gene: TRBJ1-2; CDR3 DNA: TGTGCCAGCAGCTTAGGGAGGGAACCTAACTATGGCTACACCTTC; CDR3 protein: CASSLGREPNYGYTF
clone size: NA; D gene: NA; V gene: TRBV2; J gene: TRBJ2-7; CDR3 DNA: TGTGCCAGCAACTCGGACGTTCCTAGGGACGAGCAGTACTTC; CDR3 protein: CASNSDVPRDEQYF
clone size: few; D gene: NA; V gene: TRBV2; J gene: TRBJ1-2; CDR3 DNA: TGTGCCAGCAGTGAGTCGGGAGTGGGTGGCTACACCTTC; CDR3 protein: CASSESGVGGYTF
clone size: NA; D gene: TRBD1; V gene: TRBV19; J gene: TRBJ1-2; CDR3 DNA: TGTGCCAGTAAACCCGGACAGGTGGTACCTGATGGCTACACCTTC; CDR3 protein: CASKPGQVVPDGYTF
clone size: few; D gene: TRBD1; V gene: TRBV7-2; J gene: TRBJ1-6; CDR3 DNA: TGTGCCAGCAGCTTAGCTCTCATAATCCAGGGGGATTCACCCCTCCACTTT; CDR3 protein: CASSLALIIQGDSPLHF
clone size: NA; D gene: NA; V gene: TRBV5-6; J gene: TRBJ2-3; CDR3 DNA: TGTGCCAGCAGCTTGGAGGGGTTCCTCACAGATACGCAGTATTTT; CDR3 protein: CASSLEGFLTDTQYF
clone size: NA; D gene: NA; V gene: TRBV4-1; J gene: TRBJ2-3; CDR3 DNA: TGCGCCAGCAGCCAAGAGGCCCCTCGACTTAGCACAGATACGCAGTATTTT; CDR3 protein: CASSQEAPRLSTDTQYF
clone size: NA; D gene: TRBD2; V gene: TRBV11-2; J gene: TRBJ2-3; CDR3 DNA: TGTGCCAGCAGCTTAGCAGGACTAGCGGGGGGCACAGATACGCAGTATTTT; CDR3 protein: CASSLAGLAGGTDTQYF
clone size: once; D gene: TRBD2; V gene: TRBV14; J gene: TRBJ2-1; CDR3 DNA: TGTGCCAGCAGCCCCGGACTAGCGGGAGGTGATGAGCAGTTCTTC; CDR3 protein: CASSPGLAGGDEQFF
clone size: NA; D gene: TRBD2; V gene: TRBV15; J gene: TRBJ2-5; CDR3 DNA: TGTGCCACCAGCAGAGATTTAGCGGGAGAGACCCAGTACTTC; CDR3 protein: CATSRDLAGETQYF
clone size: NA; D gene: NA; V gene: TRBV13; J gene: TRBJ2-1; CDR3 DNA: TGTGCCAGCAGCTTACGCCCGTCCTACAATGAGCAGTTCTTC; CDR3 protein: CASSLRPSYNEQFF
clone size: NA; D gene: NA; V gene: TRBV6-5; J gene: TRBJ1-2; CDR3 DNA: TGTGCCAGCAGTCCAGGGGTTGGCTACACCTTC; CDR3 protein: CASSPGVGYTF
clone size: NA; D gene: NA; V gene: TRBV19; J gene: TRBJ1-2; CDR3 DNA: TGTGCCAGTAGTAAGGTGGCCCTTGGGGGCTACACCTTC; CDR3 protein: CASSKVALGGYTF
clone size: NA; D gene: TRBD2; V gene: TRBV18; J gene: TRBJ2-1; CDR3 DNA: TGTGCCAGCTCACCACTAGCGGGAGGGATCCATGAGCAGTTCTTC; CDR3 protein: CASSPLAGGIHEQFF
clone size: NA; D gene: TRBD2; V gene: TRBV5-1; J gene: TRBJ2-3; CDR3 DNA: TGCGCCAGCAGCTCGGGACTACCAGATACGCAGTATTTT; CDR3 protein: CASSSGLPDTQYF
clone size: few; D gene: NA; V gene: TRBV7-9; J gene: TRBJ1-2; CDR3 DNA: TGTGCCAGCAGTTCAGGGGACTACGTCTATGGCTACACCTTC; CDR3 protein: CASSSGDYVYGYTF
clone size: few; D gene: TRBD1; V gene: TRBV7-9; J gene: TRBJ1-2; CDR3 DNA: TGTGCCAGCAGCCGGGGACAGTCGGCCTTCCTCTATGGGAACACCTTC; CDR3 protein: CASSRGQSAFLYGNTF
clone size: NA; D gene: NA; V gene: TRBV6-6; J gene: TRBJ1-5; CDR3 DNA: TGTGCCAGCAGGGCCCGTCACTACCAGCATTTT; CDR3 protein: CASRARHYQHF
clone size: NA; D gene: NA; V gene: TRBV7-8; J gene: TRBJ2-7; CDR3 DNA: TGTGCCAGCAGCTTAGGGGGTGTCGAGCAGTACTTC; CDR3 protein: CASSLGGVEQYF
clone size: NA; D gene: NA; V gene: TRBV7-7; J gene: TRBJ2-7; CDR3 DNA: TGTGCTAGCAGCTGGACAAACTACGAGCAGTACTTC; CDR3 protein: CASSWTNYEQYF
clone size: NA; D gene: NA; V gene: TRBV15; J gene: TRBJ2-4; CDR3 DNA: TGTGCCACCAGCAGAGATCCCGGGGCCCTCAAAAACATTCAGTACTTC; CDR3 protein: CATSRDPGALKNIQYF
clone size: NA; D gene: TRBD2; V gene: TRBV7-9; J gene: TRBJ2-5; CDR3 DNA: TGTGCCAGCAGCCGGGGGGAAAAAGAGACCCAGTACTTC; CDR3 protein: CASSRGEKETQYF
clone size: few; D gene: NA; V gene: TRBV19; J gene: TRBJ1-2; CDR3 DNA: TGTGCCAGTACACCACAGGGAAACGGATTCTATGGCTACACCTTC; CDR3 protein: CASTPQGNGFYGYTF
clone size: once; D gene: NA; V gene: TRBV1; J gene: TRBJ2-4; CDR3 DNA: TGCACCAGCAGCCACATCCAGGGCAAAAACATTCAGTACTTC; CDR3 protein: CTSSHIQGKNIQYF
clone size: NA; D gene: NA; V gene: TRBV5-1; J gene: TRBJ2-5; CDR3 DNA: TGCGCCAGCAAAGCGGCGGCCCAAGAGACCCAGTACTTC; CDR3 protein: CASKAAAQETQYF
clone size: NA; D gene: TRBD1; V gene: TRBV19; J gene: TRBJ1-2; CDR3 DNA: TGTGCCAGTAGTATCGAGGCAGGGGGAAGCTATGGCTACACCTTC; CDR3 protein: CASSIEAGGSYGYTF
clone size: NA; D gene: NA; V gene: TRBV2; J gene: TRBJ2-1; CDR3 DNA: TGTGCCAGCATCCGGGGAGGAAGCTCCTACAATGAGCAGTTCTTC; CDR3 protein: CASIRGGSSYNEQFF
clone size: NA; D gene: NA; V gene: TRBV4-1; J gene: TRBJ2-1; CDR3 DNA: TGCGCCAGCAGCCAAGAGGGTAGCTCCTACAATGAGCAGTTCTTC; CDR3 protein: CASSQEGSSYNEQFF